A selection of T cell receptor beta chains follows, all from one sample in a study of T-cell reconstitution after alpha-beta-depleted transplantation in children. From the PCR reads, TCRdb called clonotypes with MiXCR, one entry per CDR3 protein. Of some 100,000 distinct CDR3 sequences detected, less than 20% appear once; the ten largest clones hold roughly 21%. The source was PBMCs, mostly from graft donor cells, collected 180 days after TCRalphabeta/CD19-depleted stem cell transplant. These receptors originate from a male patient between 2 and 15 years old who had a stem cell transplant for acute lymphoblastic leukemia, so the T cells may come from the graft donor. Both conserved end residues are part of each CDR3. The D gene is left open where the match is weak. The size field is filled for only some rows; it gives once, few, many or a size class.

NA,TRBJ1-3,TRBV6-5,few,14,CASSYWSSGNTIYF,TGTGCCAGCAGTTACTGGAGCTCTGGAAACACCATATATTTT
NA,TRBJ1-2,TRBV5-1,NA,14,CASRTDWATSGYTF,TGCGCCAGCAGAACTGACTGGGCAACCTCCGGCTACACCTTC
NA,TRBJ2-7,TRBV14,NA,15,CASSQVRGSSGEQYF,TGTGCCAGCAGCCAAGTTCGAGGGTCCTCTGGGGAGCAGTACTTC
NA,TRBJ2-7,TRBV6-5,few,15,CASSYSAGSSYEQYF,TGTGCCAGCAGTTACTCGGCAGGGTCCTCCTACGAGCAGTACTTC
NA,TRBJ2-3,TRBV6-5,few,15,CASSYIGAPTDTQYF,TGTGCCAGCAGTTACATAGGGGCCCCCACAGATACGCAGTATTTT
NA,TRBJ2-6,TRBV29-1,few,17,CSVEDRGLRSGANVLTF,TGCAGCGTTGAAGACAGGGGCTTGAGGTCTGGGGCCAACGTCCTGACTTTC
NA,TRBJ1-5,TRBV20-1,few,14,CSARARGGNQPQHF,TGCAGTGCTAGAGCGCGAGGGGGCAATCAGCCCCAGCATTTT
TRBD2,TRBJ2-7,TRBV11-2,few,17,CASSLEFAASGSYEQYF,TGTGCCAGCAGCTTAGAATTCGCGGCTAGCGGATCTTACGAGCAGTACTTC
TRBD2,TRBJ2-7,TRBV12-3/TRBV12-4,NA,15,CASSPKRGGDHEQYF,TGTGCCAGCAGCCCGAAGCGGGGGGGCGACCACGAGCAGTACTTC
TRBD1,TRBJ1-5,TRBV7-2,many,15,CASSLADRGRQPQHF,TGTGCCAGCAGCTTAGCGGACAGGGGTAGGCAGCCCCAGCATTTT
TRBD1,TRBJ1-1,TRBV29-1,few,13,CSVEGQGSFEAFF,TGCAGCGTCGAGGGACAGGGAAGCTTTGAAGCTTTCTTT
NA,TRBJ1-3,TRBV18,NA,17,CASSPNSGDLSGNTIYF,TGTGCCAGCTCACCAAACTCAGGGGACCTCTCTGGAAACACCATATATTTT
TRBD1,TRBJ2-5,TRBV5-1,NA,18,CASSTGPRQGAWQETQYF,TGCGCCAGCAGCACTGGGCCCCGGCAGGGGGCATGGCAAGAGACCCAGTACTTC
TRBD2,TRBJ2-5,TRBV12-3/TRBV12-4,few,16,CASSWSSGGAWETQYF,TGTGCCAGCAGCTGGTCGAGCGGGGGGGCTTGGGAGACCCAGTACTTC
NA,TRBJ1-6,TRBV5-1,few,13,CASSLGGNSPLHF,TGCGCCAGCAGCTTAGGCGGTAATTCACCCCTCCACTTT
NA,TRBJ1-1,TRBV12-3/TRBV12-4,NA,14,CASSLPGGADGAFF,TGTGCCAGCAGTTTACCCGGGGGGGCAGATGGAGCTTTCTTT
NA,TRBJ2-1,TRBV7-2,few,16,CASSPRGDRGGNEQFF,TGTGCCAGCAGCCCTAGAGGGGACAGAGGAGGGAATGAGCAGTTCTTC
TRBD1,TRBJ2-7,TRBV10-3,few,15,CAISDSGQGGREQYF,TGTGCCATCAGTGATTCCGGACAGGGGGGACGGGAGCAGTACTTC
NA,TRBJ2-7,TRBV5-5,NA,16,CASSLELGRSSYEQYF,TGTGCCAGCAGCTTGGAGTTGGGCAGGAGCTCCTACGAGCAGTACTTC
TRBD2,TRBJ2-1,TRBV4-2,few,16,CASSRRTSGGNDEQFF,TGTGCCAGCAGCCGGCGGACTAGCGGGGGGAATGATGAGCAGTTCTTC
NA,TRBJ2-1,TRBV19,NA,14,CASSALRGFNEQFF,TGTGCCAGTAGTGCGTTAAGGGGGTTTAATGAGCAGTTCTTC
NA,TRBJ2-1,TRBV20-1,few,17,CSAGRRWDSIGYNEQFF,TGCAGTGCTGGTCGGCGGTGGGACTCCATTGGATACAATGAGCAGTTCTTC
TRBD1,TRBJ2-7,TRBV14,few,15,CASSQLTGGYYEQYF,TGTGCCAGCAGCCAATTGACAGGGGGCTACTACGAGCAGTACTTC
NA,TRBJ1-4,TRBV6-1,few,16,CASRPRWGGRDEKLFF,TGTGCCAGCAGACCCCGTTGGGGCGGAAGGGATGAAAAACTGTTTTTT
TRBD2,TRBJ2-3,TRBV7-2,NA,15,CASRPNGGDTDTQYF,TGTGCCAGCAGGCCGAACGGGGGGGACACAGATACGCAGTATTTT
TRBD2,TRBJ2-7,TRBV5-5,few,15,CASSLVPAGGPEQYF,TGTGCCAGCAGCTTGGTGCCAGCGGGGGGGCCCGAGCAGTACTTC